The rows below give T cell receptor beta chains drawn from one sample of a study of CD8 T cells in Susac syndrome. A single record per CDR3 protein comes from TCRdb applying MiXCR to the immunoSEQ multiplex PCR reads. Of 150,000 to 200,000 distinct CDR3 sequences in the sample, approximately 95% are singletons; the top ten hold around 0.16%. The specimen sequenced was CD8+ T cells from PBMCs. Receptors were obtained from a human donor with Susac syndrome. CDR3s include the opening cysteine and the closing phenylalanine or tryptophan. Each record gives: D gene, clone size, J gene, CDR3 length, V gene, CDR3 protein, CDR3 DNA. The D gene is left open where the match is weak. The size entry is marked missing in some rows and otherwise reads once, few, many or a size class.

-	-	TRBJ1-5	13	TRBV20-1	CSARRTNREPQHF	TGCAGTGCTCGCCGGACAAACAGGGAGCCCCAGCATTTT
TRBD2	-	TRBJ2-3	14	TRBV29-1	CSVGTSGVTDTQYF	TGCAGCGTTGGTACTAGCGGGGTAACAGATACGCAGTATTTT
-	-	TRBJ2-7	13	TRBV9	CASSVGTMHEQYF	TGTGCCAGCAGCGTAGGGACAATGCACGAGCAGTACTTC
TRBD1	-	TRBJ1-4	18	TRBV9	CASSSRPGQGIEGEKLFF	TGTGCCAGCAGCTCTCGACCGGGACAGGGGATCGAAGGGGAAAAACTGTTTTTT
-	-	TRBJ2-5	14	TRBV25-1	CASSTLGGAETQYF	TGTGCCAGCAGCACCTTAGGTGGCGCCGAGACCCAGTACTTC
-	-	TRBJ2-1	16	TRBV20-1	CSARDEAGIGYNEQFF	TGCAGTGCTAGAGATGAGGCGGGGATAGGCTACAATGAGCAGTTCTTC
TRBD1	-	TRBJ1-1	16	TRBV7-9	CASSAIGTGVNTEAFF	TGTGCCAGCAGCGCGATAGGGACAGGGGTGAACACTGAAGCTTTCTTT
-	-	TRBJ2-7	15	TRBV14	CASSQGQVNSYEQYF	TGTGCCAGCAGCCAAGGACAGGTTAACTCCTACGAGCAGTACTTC
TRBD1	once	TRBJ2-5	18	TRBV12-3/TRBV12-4	CASSLRAYGDRRAETQYF	TGTGCCAGCAGTTTACGGGCCTACGGGGACAGGAGGGCAGAGACCCAGTACTTC
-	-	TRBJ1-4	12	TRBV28	CASRGGREKLFF	TGTGCCAGCAGGGGGGGGAGGGAAAAACTGTTTTTT
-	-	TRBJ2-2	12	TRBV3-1	CASSRLFGELFF	TGTGCCAGCAGCCGCCTCTTCGGGGAGCTGTTTTTT
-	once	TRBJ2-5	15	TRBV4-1	CASSQDRTDQETQYF	TGCGCCAGCAGCCAAGATCGAACGGACCAAGAGACCCAGTACTTC
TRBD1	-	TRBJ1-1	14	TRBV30	CAWSPGQGNTEAFF	TGTGCCTGGTCTCCGGGACAGGGGAACACTGAAGCTTTCTTT
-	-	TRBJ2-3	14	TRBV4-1	CASSQESSADTQYF	TGCGCCAGCAGCCAAGAATCTAGTGCGGATACGCAGTATTTT
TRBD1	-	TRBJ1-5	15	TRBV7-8	CASSFGQVMNQPQHF	TGTGCCAGCAGCTTCGGACAGGTTATGAATCAGCCCCAGCATTTT
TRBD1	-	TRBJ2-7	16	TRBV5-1	CASSVTGTGDDYEQYF	TGCGCCAGCAGCGTAACCGGGACAGGGGATGATTACGAGCAGTACTTC
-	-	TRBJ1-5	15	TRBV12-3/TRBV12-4	CASTHRDNSNQPQHF	TGTGCCAGCACCCACCGGGACAATAGTAATCAGCCCCAGCATTTT
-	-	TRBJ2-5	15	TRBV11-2	CASSFLGVGQETQYF	TGTGCCAGCAGCTTTCTAGGAGTGGGCCAAGAGACCCAGTACTTC
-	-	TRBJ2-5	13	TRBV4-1	CASSQSLEETQYF	TGCGCCAGCAGCCAGAGCCTCGAAGAGACCCAGTACTTC
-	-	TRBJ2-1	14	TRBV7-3	CASSSSLLNNEQFF	TGTGCCAGCAGCTCCTCACTCCTTAACAATGAGCAGTTCTTC